This T cell receptor (beta chain) was observed in a study of response to subunit inactivated influenza vaccine. Study-wide results and limits: The authors offered the suggestion that each seasonal influenza vaccination recruits few new T cells.

This clonotype has only a few counts. Antigen unknown. TCRdb reprocessed the RT-PCR reads with MiXCR, giving one entry per CDR3 protein. This table holds fewer than 700,000 distinct CDR3 sequences, approximately 12% found once. This TCR came from a man between 45 and 60 years old who received an inactivated influenza vaccine. This specimen was PBMCs from blood, taken roughly 48 days after vaccination.

CDR3 in amino acids: CSASSGGADTQYF. The CDR3 nucleotides read TGCAGTGCTAGTAGCGGGGGGGCAGATACGCAGTATTTT. The chain couples TRBV20-1 to TRBJ2-3; 11 nucleotides line up with TRBD2. Germline V gives CDR1 DFQATT, CDR2 SNEGSKA (reference sequence). The V segment lost 3 bases and the J segment 4 bases; nucleotides outside the gene matches: 0. The CDR3 runs to 13 residues.